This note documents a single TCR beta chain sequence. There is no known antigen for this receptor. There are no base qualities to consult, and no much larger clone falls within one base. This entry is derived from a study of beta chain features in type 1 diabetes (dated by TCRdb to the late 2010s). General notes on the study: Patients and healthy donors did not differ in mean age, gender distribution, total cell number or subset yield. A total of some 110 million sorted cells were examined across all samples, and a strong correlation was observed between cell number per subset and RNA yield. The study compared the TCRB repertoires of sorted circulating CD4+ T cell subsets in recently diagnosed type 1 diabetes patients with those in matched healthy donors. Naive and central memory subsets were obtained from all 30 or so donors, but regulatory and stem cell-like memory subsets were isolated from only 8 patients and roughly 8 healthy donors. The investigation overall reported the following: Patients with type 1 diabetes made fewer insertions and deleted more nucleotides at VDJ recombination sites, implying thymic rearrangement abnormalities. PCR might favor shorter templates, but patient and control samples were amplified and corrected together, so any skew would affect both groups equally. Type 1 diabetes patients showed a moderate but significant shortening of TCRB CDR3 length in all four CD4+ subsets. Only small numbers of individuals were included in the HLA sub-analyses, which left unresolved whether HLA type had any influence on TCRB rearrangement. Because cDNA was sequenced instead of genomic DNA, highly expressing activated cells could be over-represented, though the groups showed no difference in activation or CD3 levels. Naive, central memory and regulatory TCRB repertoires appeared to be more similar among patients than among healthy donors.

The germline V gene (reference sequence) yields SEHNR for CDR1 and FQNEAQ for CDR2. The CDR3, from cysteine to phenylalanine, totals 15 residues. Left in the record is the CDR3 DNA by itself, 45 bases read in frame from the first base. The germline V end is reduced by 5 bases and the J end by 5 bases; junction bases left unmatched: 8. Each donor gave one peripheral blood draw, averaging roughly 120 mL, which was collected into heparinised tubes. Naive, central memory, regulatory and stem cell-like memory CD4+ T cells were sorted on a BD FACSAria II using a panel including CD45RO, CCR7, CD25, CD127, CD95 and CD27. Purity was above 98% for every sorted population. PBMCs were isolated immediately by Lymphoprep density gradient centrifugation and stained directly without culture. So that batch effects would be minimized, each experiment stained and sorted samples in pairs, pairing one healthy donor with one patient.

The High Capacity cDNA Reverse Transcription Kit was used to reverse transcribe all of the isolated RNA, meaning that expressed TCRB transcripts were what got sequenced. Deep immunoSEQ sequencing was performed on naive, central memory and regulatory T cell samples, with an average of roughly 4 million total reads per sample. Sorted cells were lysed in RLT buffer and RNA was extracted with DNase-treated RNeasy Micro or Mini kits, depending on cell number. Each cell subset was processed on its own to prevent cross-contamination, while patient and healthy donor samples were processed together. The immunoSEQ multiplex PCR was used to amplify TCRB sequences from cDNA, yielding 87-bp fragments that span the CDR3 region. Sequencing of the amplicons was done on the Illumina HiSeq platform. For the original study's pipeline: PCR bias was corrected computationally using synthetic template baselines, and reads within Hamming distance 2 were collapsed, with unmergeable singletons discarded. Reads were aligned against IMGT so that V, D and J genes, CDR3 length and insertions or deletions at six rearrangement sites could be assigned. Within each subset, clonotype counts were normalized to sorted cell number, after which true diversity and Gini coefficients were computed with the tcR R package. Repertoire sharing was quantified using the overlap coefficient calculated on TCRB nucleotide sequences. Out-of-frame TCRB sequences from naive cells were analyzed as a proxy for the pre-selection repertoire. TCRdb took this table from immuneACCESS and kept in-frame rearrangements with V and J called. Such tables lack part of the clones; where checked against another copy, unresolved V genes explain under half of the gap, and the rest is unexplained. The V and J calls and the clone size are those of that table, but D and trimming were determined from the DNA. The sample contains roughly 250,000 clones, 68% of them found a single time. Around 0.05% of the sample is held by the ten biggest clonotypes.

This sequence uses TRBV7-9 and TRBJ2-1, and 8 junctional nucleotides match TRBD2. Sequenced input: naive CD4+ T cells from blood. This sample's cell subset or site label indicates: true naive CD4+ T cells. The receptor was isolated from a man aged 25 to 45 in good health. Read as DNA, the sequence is TGTGCCAGCAGCCCGAGCGGGGGAGCTAACAATGAGCAGTTCTTC. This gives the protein CASSPSGGANNEQFF.